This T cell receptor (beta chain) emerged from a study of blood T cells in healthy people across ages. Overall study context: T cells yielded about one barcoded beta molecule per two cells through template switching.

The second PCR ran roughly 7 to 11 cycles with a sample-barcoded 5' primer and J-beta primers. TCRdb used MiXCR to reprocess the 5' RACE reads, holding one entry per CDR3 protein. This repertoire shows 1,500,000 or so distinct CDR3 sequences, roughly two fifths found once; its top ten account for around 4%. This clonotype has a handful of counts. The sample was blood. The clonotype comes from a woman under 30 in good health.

CDR3 DNA sequence: TGCGCCAGCAGCTTGGAGGCTAATTACGAGCAGTACTTC. This sequence encodes CASSLEANYEQYF. The chain is built from TRBV5-1 and TRBJ2-5; D is uncertain. The DNA matches TRBJ2-7 better at its end, which makes the J call doubtful. This CDR3 is 13 amino acids long. The germline gives CDR1 SGHRS, CDR2 YFSETQ.